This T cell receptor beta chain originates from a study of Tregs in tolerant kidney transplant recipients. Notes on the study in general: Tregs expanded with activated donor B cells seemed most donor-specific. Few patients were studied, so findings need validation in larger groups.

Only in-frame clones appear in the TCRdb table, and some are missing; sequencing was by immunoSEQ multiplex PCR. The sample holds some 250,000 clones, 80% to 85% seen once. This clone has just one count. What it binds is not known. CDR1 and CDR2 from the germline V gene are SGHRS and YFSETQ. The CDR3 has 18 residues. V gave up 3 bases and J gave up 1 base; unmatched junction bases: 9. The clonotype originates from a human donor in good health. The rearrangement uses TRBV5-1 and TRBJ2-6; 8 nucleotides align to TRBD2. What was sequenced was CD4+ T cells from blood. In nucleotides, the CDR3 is TGCGCCAGCAGCTCCGGACTAGCTTTCTCTTCTGGGGCCAACGTCCTGACTTTC. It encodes CASSSGLAFSSGANVLTF.